This TCR beta chain was captured in a study of T cell repertoires in cytomegalovirus infection. The CDR3 is made up of 16 amino acids. Looked up from germline, CDR1 is KGHDR and CDR2 is SFDVKD. V shed 3 bases and J 3 bases; nucleotides not matched to a gene: 4. TCRdb redid the calling of the reads with MiXCR, one entry per CDR3 protein. In the table there are approximately 730,000 distinct CDR3 sequences, about 27% of which are singletons. Remarks on this clonotype: Its specificity is unknown.

J is TRBJ2-1 and V is TRBV24-1, with 10 bases that match TRBD2. This TCR derives from a human donor in good health (CMV status not recorded). Some clones in this sample may be carry-over from other donors' samples. Here the sequenced sample was cultured CD8+ T cells from PBMCs, taken from culture after CMV antigen stimulation. CDR3 nucleotide sequence: TGTGCCACCAGTGATCTTAAGCGGGGGGGCTACAATGAGCAGTTCTTC. This translates into CATSDLKRGGYNEQFF.